The 17 T cell receptor beta chains given below trace back to one sample, sequenced in a study of CD4 T cells in relation to SARS-CoV-2 and coronaviruses (dated by TCRdb to the early 2020s). Library generation was performed with the immunoSEQ multiplex PCR assay. Here the immuneACCESS table is served through TCRdb, limited to in-frame sequences with V and J called. Missing clones are a known gap in these copies; in checked studies unresolved V genes cover under half, and the rest lacks a known reason. For this sample there are some 70,000 clones; 80% to 95% appear just once. The ten largest clones take up 0.2% to 0.25% of the sample. CD4+ T cells from unexposed donors were collected before the COVID-19 pandemic (2011-2018). The sample taken for sequencing was naive CD4+ T cells from PBMCs. In light of the paper, this sample's cell subset or site label describes: naive CD4+ T cells isolated by negative enrichment. Every receptor here comes from a human donor in good health.

The chain has TRBV29-1 and TRBJ2-1; TRBD2 matches 7 bases. This CDR3 has 14 residues. Per germline, CDR1 SQVTM and CDR2 ANQGSEA. Unmatched junction bases numbered 8, after V lost 7 bases and J lost 2 bases. The CDR3 DNA sequence: TGCAGCGGAGGTCCAGCGGGAACCTACAATGAGCAGTTCTTC. Its protein is CSGGPAGTYNEQFF.

The rearrangement links TRBV20-1 to TRBJ1-6, with a tentative D call TRBD1 (6 bases). The germline V gene has CDR1 DFQATT and CDR2 SNEGSKA (reference sequence). This CDR3 contains 14 residues. The germline V and J ends were trimmed by 3 bases and 3 bases, with 9 bases remaining between them. This CDR3 reads CSASPGHYNSPLHF. The CDR3 DNA reads as TGCAGTGCTAGTCCGGGACACTATAATTCACCCCTCCACTTT.

The V call is TRBV28, the J call TRBJ1-4; 8 bases are shared with TRBD1. Germline CDR1 MDHEN, CDR2 SYDVKM. The CDR3 has 13 residues. Trimming cost V 8 bases and J 5 bases; bases outside gene matches: 4. The CDR3 is CASFDRGNEKLFF. CDR3 bases: TGTGCCAGCTTCGACAGGGGCAATGAAAAACTGTTTTTT.

The chain carries TRBV6-5 and TRBJ2-1, with no clear D. From germline, CDR1 is MNHEY and CDR2 SVGAGI. Trimming removed 7 bases from V and 7 bases from J, with 8 bases in between. The CDR3 runs 11 residues. The CDR3 bases are TGTGCCAGCATGTTAGTAAATGAGCAGTTCTTC. The encoded protein is CASMLVNEQFF.

The chain couples TRBV19 to TRBJ1-1, with TRBD1 matching 8 bases. CDR1 and CDR2 from the germline V gene are LNHDA and SQIVND (reference sequence). V gave up 2 bases and J gave up 1 base; unmatched junction bases: 9. CDR3 length: 17 residues. In DNA, the CDR3 is TGTGCCAGTAGTATAAGACAGGGGTACGAAAAGAACACTGAAGCTTTCTTT. It translates to CASSIRQGYEKNTEAFF. Complete variable domain (other parts from reference TRBV19 and TRBJ1-1): DGGITQSPKYLFRKEGQNVTLSCEQNLNHDAMYWYRQDPGQGLRLIYYSQIVNDFQKGDIAEGYSVSREKKESFPLTVTSAQKNPTAFYLCASSIRQGYEKNTEAFFGQGTRLTVV.

The rearrangement uses TRBV14 and TRBJ2-4, with a possible D match to TRBD1 (6 bases). The CDR3 contains 14 residues. The germline V gene has CDR1 SGHDN and CDR2 FVKESK. V lost 2 bases, J lost 8 bases, and 13 bases lay in between. The CDR3 coding sequence is TGTGCCAGCAGCCAAAAAAGGGGGAGAGACATTCAGTACTTC. Its translation: CASSQKRGRDIQYF.

This sequence joins TRBV7-9 and TRBJ1-5; D is unclear. Looked up from germline, CDR1 is SEHNR and CDR2 is FQNEAQ (reference sequence). The V and J ends lost 5 bases and 7 bases respectively, with 12 bases between them. The length of the CDR3 is 13 residues. CDR3 amino acids: CASSPSLAQPQHF. Written as DNA, the CDR3 is TGTGCCAGCAGCCCGAGCCTGGCCCAGCCCCAGCATTTT.

This sequence joins TRBV6-5 and TRBJ1-5, with D unclear. The ends were cut back, 11 bases at V and 0 bases at J, with 11 bases in the middle. The CDR3 length is 13 residues. CDR1 is MNHEY, CDR2 SVGAGI, per germline. CDR3 DNA sequence: TGTGCCGCGGGTGGGAATAGCAATCAGCCCCAGCATTTT. Protein: CAAGGNSNQPQHF.

The rearrangement joins TRBV2 to TRBJ2-1, with D tentatively TRBD2 (6 bases). Germline lookup yields CDR1 SNHLY and CDR2 FYNNEI. Deletions cut 6 bases from V and 5 bases from J, with 20 bases between. The CDR3 runs to 16 residues. As DNA, the CDR3 is TGTGCCAGCAGACTCCGGGGGAGCGGTCAGAACAATGAGCAGTTCTTC. Protein sequence: CASRLRGSGQNNEQFF.

The CDR3 spells CASSLDIWRGGKGNTGELFF. DNA of the CDR3: TGTGCCAGCAGCTTAGATATATGGAGAGGGGGCAAGGGGAACACCGGGGAGCTGTTTTTT. V gene TRBV11-3 combines with J gene TRBJ2-2; 7 nucleotides match TRBD1. This CDR3 spans 20 amino acids. V shed 0 bases, J shed 1 base, and the junction held 14 bases outside the gene matches. Germline CDR1 and CDR2: SGHNT and YENEEA. The whole variable domain, remainder taken from reference TRBV11-3 and TRBJ2-2, is EAGVVQSPRYKIIEKKQPVAFWCNPISGHNTLYWYLQNLGQGPELLIRYENEEAVDDSQLPKDRFSAERLKGVDSTLKIQPAELGDSAVYLCASSLDIWRGGKGNTGELFFGEGSRLTVL.

The J gene is TRBJ1-2, the V gene TRBV27, with D hard to call. This CDR3 comprises 16 residues. Looked up from germline, CDR1 is MNHEY and CDR2 is SMNVEV (reference sequence). V shed 3 bases and J shed 0 bases, with 14 bases lying between them. CDR3 coding DNA: TGTGCCAGCAGTTTTTGGTCCGGCAGTTCTAACTATGGCTACACCTTC. Protein: CASSFWSGSSNYGYTF.

The chain uses TRBV4-2 and TRBJ1-6; D gene unclear. V dropped 3 bases and J dropped 7 bases, with 19 bases sitting between them. CDR1 LGHNA and CDR2 YNFKEQ come from the germline V gene. The CDR3 has 17 residues. In DNA form, the CDR3 reads TGTGCCAGCAGCCAGACCGAGAGAGGACTGCTGAATTCACCCCTCCACTTT. It translates to CASSQTERGLLNSPLHF.

This sequence joins TRBV10-3 and TRBJ2-3; TRBD2 agrees at 12 bases. The CDR3 covers 18 residues. Trimming at V came to 2 bases and at J to 0 bases, leaving 6 bases not matched to a gene. Germline V gene sequence: CDR1 ENHRY, CDR2 SYGVKD. CDR3 DNA sequence: TGTGCCATCAGTGAGAGGCTAGCGGGAGGGGGAAGCACAGATACGCAGTATTTT. Its translation: CAISERLAGGGSTDTQYF.

This sequence joins TRBV5-4 and TRBJ1-2; the D gene is possibly TRBD1 (5 bases). The CDR3 loop spans 14 amino acids. The V gene lost 4 bases and the J gene lost 8 bases, with 18 bases spanning the gap. Germline values: CDR1 SGHNT, CDR2 YYREEE (reference sequence). The CDR3 loop is CASSAEQARGGYTF. The CDR3 region has the DNA TGTGCCAGCAGCGCGGAGCAGGCAAGGGGCGGCTACACCTTC.

This rearrangement joins TRBV5-1 to TRBJ1-4, with TRBD1 matching over 9 bases. The CDR3 length is 16 residues. V lost 4 bases to trimming and J lost 8 bases; unmatched junction nucleotides: 12. Germline V gene data show CDR1 as SGHRS and CDR2 as YFSETQ. This chain's CDR3 is CASSPGAGTGNEKLFF. DNA of the CDR3: TGCGCCAGCAGCCCGGGGGCCGGGACAGGGAACGAAAAACTGTTTTTT.

This clone has a single count. This chain connects TRBV5-1 to TRBJ2-5; TRBD2 might be the D (5 bases). The V end lost 0 bases, the J end lost 1 base, and 16 bases lay between the germline ends. Germline V gives CDR1 SGHRS, CDR2 YFSETQ. The CDR3 consists of 17 residues. The CDR3 reads CASSLGGRRGPQETQYF. Here the CDR3 DNA reads TGCGCCAGCAGCTTGGGTGGTAGACGGGGTCCCCAAGAGACCCAGTACTTC.

Here the CDR3 reads CASSRPGTSGTNEQFF. The CDR3 DNA follows: TGTGCCAGCAGCCGACCTGGGACTAGCGGGACCAATGAGCAGTTCTTC. The chain employs TRBV5-4 and TRBJ2-1; the match to TRBD2 covers 13 bases. The CDR3 totals 16 residues. The J segment lost 6 bases and the V segment lost 4 bases, leaving 7 bases of the junction unmatched. The germline V gene has CDR1 SGHNT and CDR2 YYREEE (reference sequence).